The rows below give T cell receptor beta chains drawn from one sample of a study of patients and donors after allogeneic stem cell transplantation. TCRdb fed the RT-PCR reads into MiXCR, producing one record per CDR3 protein. This sample has some 960,000 distinct CDR3 sequences, with under 20% found just once. Sequenced material: blood, either unsorted or a sorted T cell fraction (not recorded which). All receptors come from a human donor who was either an allogeneic HSCT recipient or a stem cell or donor lymphocyte infusion donor (not recorded which). It is not recorded whose cells these are; they may come from a transplant donor. The CDR3 runs from the conserved cysteine through the conserved F or W. The D gene is left open where the match is weak. Rows give clone size only sometimes, using once, few, many, or a class for an expanded clone.

>TRBD2|TRBV27|13|TRBJ2-4|.
TGTGCCAGCAGTCGGGGAGGGGTGTACATTCAGTACTTC
CASSRGGVYIQYF
>TRBD1|TRBV4-2|18|TRBJ1-5|few
TGTGCCAGCAGCCGTTTGGTGGGGACAGACGATAGCAATCAGCCCCAGCATTTT
CASSRLVGTDDSNQPQHF
>.|TRBV11-1|14|TRBJ2-3|.
TGTGCCAGCAGCTTTGGAAGCGGCGAGGATACGCAGTATTTT
CASSFGSGEDTQYF
>.|TRBV5-6|12|TRBJ2-7|few
TGTGCCAGCTTTGTCGCGGAGGGGGAGCAGTACTTC
CASFVAEGEQYF
>.|TRBV2|15|TRBJ1-5|.
TGTGCCAGCAGTGAAGCGGGTCAGGGTGGCCAGCCCCAGCATTTT
CASSEAGQGGQPQHF
>.|TRBV6-2/TRBV6-3|15|TRBJ2-1|.
TGTGCCAGCAGTCAACAGGTGAAGATGGGAAATGAGCAGTTCTTC
CASSQQVKMGNEQFF
>.|TRBV5-1|15|TRBJ2-2|.
TGCGCCAGCAGCTTGAGGACCTATAACACCGGGGAGCTGTTTTTT
CASSLRTYNTGELFF
>.|TRBV20-1|15|TRBJ2-1|few
TGCAGTGCCCAGCCCCCAACGGGAACCTACAATGAGCAGTTCTTC
CSAQPPTGTYNEQFF
>.|TRBV12-3/TRBV12-4|15|TRBJ2-3|few
TGTGCCAGCACCCCAAGCGGCTCTAGCACAGATACGCAGTATTTT
CASTPSGSSTDTQYF
>.|TRBV18|14|TRBJ2-7|.
TGTGCCAGCTCACCACGTCCGGTGACCTACGAGCAGTACTTC
CASSPRPVTYEQYF
>.|TRBV12-3/TRBV12-4|13|TRBJ2-5|many
TGTGCCAGCAGTTTTCAGGCTCCAATCCCCCAGTACTTC
CASSFQAPIPQYF